One T cell receptor beta chain is described in this entry. This sample was included in a study of monozygotic twins with inflammatory bowel disease. One entry per CDR3 protein, without DNA, is what TCRdb gives after re-calling the 5' RACE reads. This specimen shows about 350,000 distinct CDR3 sequences; the ten leading clones hold over 2%. CDR3 size: 19 residues. The V gene's germline CDR1 is MNHEY and CDR2 SMNVEV (reference sequence). The source of this sequence is a human donor with ulcerative colitis or Crohn's disease, or a healthy co-twin of an affected twin (not recorded which). The sequenced sample was blood. The chain combines TRBV27 with TRBJ2-3; without DNA, the TCRdb call of TRBD1 cannot be checked. CDR3 protein: CATRSDRGKATRATDTQYF.